A selection of T cell receptor beta chains follows, all from one sample in a study of blood T cell repertoires in COVID-19. The repertoire was sequenced with immunoSEQ multiplex PCR; TCRdb's copy has only in-frame clones and lacks some. This repertoire shows around 110,000 clones, 70% to 90% found once; its top ten account for approximately 6.2%. Sequencing was carried out using peripheral blood. These receptors originate from a man aged 50 to 59 with active or convalescent COVID-19. Both conserved end residues are part of each CDR3. A D gene is named only where the DNA matches it firmly. Expanded clones are given a class, and other clones once, few, many or no size at all.

>TRBJ1-6|TRBV5-6|-|-
TGTGCCAGCAGCCCGTTGGACAGTAATTCACCCCTCCACTTT
CASSPLDSNSPLHF
>TRBJ2-1|TRBV10-1|-|TRBD1
TGCGCCAGCAGTTATGAAAGGGACAGGGGGCTGCATGAGCAGTTCTTC
CASSYERDRGLHEQFF
>TRBJ2-5|TRBV7-2|-|TRBD1
TGTGCCAGCAGCTCCCAGGACAGGGCCAAGACCCAGTACTTC
CASSSQDRAKTQYF
>TRBJ1-2|TRBV28|-|-
TGTGCCAGCAGTGACTCGGTAGACTATGGCTACACCTTC
CASSDSVDYGYTF
>TRBJ2-1|TRBV28|-|TRBD2
TGTGCCAGCAGTGCAGCCGGGGGGGCGCATTTCAATGAGCAGTTCTTC
CASSAAGGAHFNEQFF
>TRBJ1-3|TRBV7-2|-|TRBD1
TGTGCCAGCATCGGACAGGGGAGAAACACCATATATTTT
CASIGQGRNTIYF
>TRBJ2-3|TRBV11-2|-|TRBD1
TGTGCCAGCCACTCTAGCGACAGGGGATTAAATACGCAGTATTTT
CASHSSDRGLNTQYF
>TRBJ2-7|TRBV6-4|-|-
TGTGCCAGCAGGACAAAGCAGTACTTC
CASRTKQYF
>TRBJ2-5|TRBV6-1|-|TRBD1
TGTGCCAGCAGTGAAGCGCGGGGGACAGGGCCCAAGACCCAGTACTTC
CASSEARGTGPKTQYF
>TRBJ2-1|TRBV24-1|-|-
TGTGCCACCAGTGTCCAGGGCAATGAGCAGTTCTTC
CATSVQGNEQFF
>TRBJ2-1|TRBV27|-|-
TGTGCCAGCAGTTCCCACCAGGGGGGCACCTACAATGAGCAGTTCTTC
CASSSHQGGTYNEQFF
>TRBJ1-1|TRBV9|-|-
TGTGCCAGCAGCTTCGGAGGGGCCAACACTGAAGCTTTCTTT
CASSFGGANTEAFF
>TRBJ2-7|TRBV10-3|-|TRBD2
TGTGCCATCAGTGGAGGTGGACTAGCGGAAAGCTCCTACGAGCAGTACTTC
CAISGGGLAESSYEQYF
>TRBJ1-6|TRBV2|-|-
TGTGCCAGCAGTGATTTAGAAGGAGGATCCTATAATTCACCCCTCCACTTT
CASSDLEGGSYNSPLHF
>TRBJ1-1|TRBV10-3|-|TRBD1
TGTGCCATCAGTGAAGGACAGGGGGCAATAGGGAACACTGAAGCTTTCTTT
CAISEGQGAIGNTEAFF
>TRBJ2-7|TRBV27|-|-
TGTGCCAGTTCACCTCAAAGAGCCATAAACGAGCAGTACTTC
CASSPQRAINEQYF
>TRBJ1-3|TRBV7-8|-|TRBD1
TGTGCCAGCAGCTTATTTGTCAGGGGGCCAGGAAACACCATATATTTT
CASSLFVRGPGNTIYF
>TRBJ1-6|TRBV6-7|once|TRBD1
TGTGCCAGCAGTTACCGGCGCTCGGACAGGTCCTTTATGTCCGAGGATAATTCACCCCTCCACTTT
CASSYRRSDRSFMSEDNSPLHF
>TRBJ1-1|TRBV9|once|TRBD1
TGTGCCAGCAGCCCCGGACAGGGGGCTGAATGGGAAACTGAAGCTTTCTTT
CASSPGQGAEWETEAFF
>TRBJ1-1|TRBV6-4|-|TRBD1
TGTGCCAGCAGTGACTCGCAGGGGGCCTCGGAAGCTTTCTTT
CASSDSQGASEAFF
>TRBJ2-7|TRBV6-5|few|TRBD1
TGTGCCAGCAGTTATGGACAGGGGGCGTTGGGAGAGCAGTACTTC
CASSYGQGALGEQYF
>TRBJ2-3|TRBV7-2|-|-
TGTGCCAGCAGCTTAGAAGGGGTGACAGCAGATACGCAGTATTTT
CASSLEGVTADTQYF
>TRBJ1-1|TRBV30|-|-
TGTGCCTGGAGTTATGGGGGGACGAACACTGAAGCTTTCTTT
CAWSYGGTNTEAFF
>TRBJ2-1|TRBV29-1|-|-
TGCAGCGTTGCACTGGGACTCTACAATGAGCAGTTCTTC
CSVALGLYNEQFF
>TRBJ2-5|TRBV7-7|-|TRBD1
TGTGCCAGCACCCCCTCGGCGGTGAGGGGGCAGGAGACCCAGTACTTC
CASTPSAVRGQETQYF
>TRBJ1-1|TRBV28|-|-
TGTGCCAGCAGGGGGGAGGTCACTGAAGCTTTCTTT
CASRGEVTEAFF
>TRBJ1-5|TRBV28|-|-
TGTGCCAGCAGTTTGCGGGCGACGGGATATAGCAATCAGCCCCAGCATTTT
CASSLRATGYSNQPQHF
>TRBJ1-6|TRBV6-6|-|-
TGTGCCAGCAGCCCCATCTTAGGGGAATATAATTCACCCCTCCACTTT
CASSPILGEYNSPLHF
>TRBJ1-6|TRBV5-4|-|-
TGTGCCAGCAGCTTGCCCTTTGTAAATTCACCCCTCCACTTT
CASSLPFVNSPLHF
>TRBJ1-6|TRBV5-1|-|TRBD1
TGCGCCAGCAGCTTAAACGACAGGGGTGATTCACCCCTCCACTTT
CASSLNDRGDSPLHF
>TRBJ2-3|TRBV11-2|-|TRBD2
TGTGCCAGCAGCTTAGGCCGGGGACTAGCAACAGATACGCAGTATTTT
CASSLGRGLATDTQYF
>TRBJ1-1|TRBV3-1/TRBV3-2|-|-
TGTGCCAGCAGCCAAGGATTCCTCGGAGCTTTCTTT
CASSQGFLGAFF
>TRBJ1-4|TRBV5-1|-|-
TGCGCCAGCGGGCTGGCGGGCGCTGCTAATGAAAAACTGTTTTTT
CASGLAGAANEKLFF
>TRBJ2-7|TRBV2|-|TRBD1
TGTGCCAGTCTTAGACAGGGTGCTACCTACGAGCAGTACTTC
CASLRQGATYEQYF
>TRBJ2-7|TRBV29-1|-|-
TGCAGCGTAAGGACAGTCCCCTACGAGCAGTACTTC
CSVRTVPYEQYF
>TRBJ1-5|TRBV4-3|-|-
TGCGCCAGCAGCCAAGATGGGGGAGGGAGCAATCAGCCCCAGCATTTT
CASSQDGGGSNQPQHF
>TRBJ2-7|TRBV7-9|-|-
TGTGCCAGCAGCTTAGGGCAGGGAAAGTACGAGCAGTACTTC
CASSLGQGKYEQYF
>TRBJ2-7|TRBV7-8|-|TRBD1
TGTGCCAGCAGCCCAGGGACAGGAGCTATTGAGCAGTACTTC
CASSPGTGAIEQYF
>TRBJ2-5|TRBV7-2|-|-
TGTGCCAGCAGCTTAGAAAGGAGGGGAAAGACCCAGTACTTC
CASSLERRGKTQYF
>TRBJ2-7|TRBV28|-|TRBD1
TGTGCCAGCAGTCAGGACAGGGGCGCCCGCTACGAGCAGTACTTC
CASSQDRGARYEQYF
>TRBJ1-2|TRBV28|once|-
TGTGCCAGCAGTTCCCCCTTTAGATATAGCGAAACTTCCTATGGCTACACCTTC
CASSSPFRYSETSYGYTF
>TRBJ2-7|TRBV18|once|-
TGTGCCAGCTCGGGACTGGAGAACTACGAGCAGTACTTC
CASSGLENYEQYF
>TRBJ2-3|TRBV6-1|-|TRBD2
TGTGCCAGCAGTGATTTTACTAGCGGATCCACAGATACGCAGTATTTT
CASSDFTSGSTDTQYF
>TRBJ2-5|TRBV28|-|TRBD2
TGTGCCAGCAGTTTAGGCGGGAGCGGAGAGACCCAGTACTTC
CASSLGGSGETQYF
>TRBJ1-2|TRBV9|-|TRBD1
TGTGCCAGCAGCCCTCCCGACAGGGGCTATGGCTACACCTTC
CASSPPDRGYGYTF
>TRBJ2-3|TRBV5-1|-|-
TGCGCCAGCAGCTTGGCGCTAAGACTTCACCACACAGATACGCAGTATTTT
CASSLALRLHHTDTQYF
>TRBJ1-2|TRBV12-3/TRBV12-4|few|-
TGTGCCAGCAGTAGAGGCCGCTATGGCTACACCTTC
CASSRGRYGYTF
>TRBJ1-2|TRBV20-1|-|-
TGCAGTGCACTTGCTTCGCGGAAGAACACCTTC
CSALASRKNTF
>TRBJ1-5|TRBV5-5|-|TRBD1
TGTGCCAGCAGCGGGGACAGCGATCAGCCCCAGCATTTT
CASSGDSDQPQHF
>TRBJ1-2|TRBV6-1|-|TRBD1
TGTGCCAGCAGTGATTCCCAGGGGGAAAGTGGCTACACCTTC
CASSDSQGESGYTF
>TRBJ1-2|TRBV30|-|TRBD1
TGTGCCTGGTCCCCACCGGACAGGAGGAACTATGGCTACACCTTC
CAWSPPDRRNYGYTF
>TRBJ1-4|TRBV24-1|-|TRBD1
TGTGCCACCAGTCAGGGGGCTACTAATGAAAAACTGTTTTTT
CATSQGATNEKLFF
>TRBJ2-1|TRBV7-9|-|TRBD2
TGTGCCAGCAGCTCGGAGCGGGGGGCTTACAATGAGCAGTTCTTC
CASSSERGAYNEQFF
>TRBJ2-3|TRBV6-4|-|TRBD2
TGTGCCAGCAGGCCTAGCGGTGGGGCTGATACGCAGTATTTT
CASRPSGGADTQYF
>TRBJ2-6|TRBV6-1|-|TRBD1
TGTGCCAGCAGTGACGACGGGACAGGGGGGCGGAGGGCCAACGTCCTGACTTTC
CASSDDGTGGRRANVLTF